This T cell receptor beta chain is from a study of OX40 agonist ivuxolimab in advanced cancers. About the research overall: Participants could have had prior anti-PD-1, anti-PD-L1 or anti-CTLA-4 therapy, and around 43% had some. Partial responses occurred in Three dose-escalation patients, one with hepatocellular carcinoma and two with cutaneous melanoma.

This CDR3 contains 15 residues. Germline trimming cut 0 bases from V and 1 base from J; bases unmatched to any gene: 2. In germline, CDR1 is LGHNA, CDR2 YNFKEQ. The timepoints at which blood was sampled were baseline, cycle 4 day 1, and cycle 7 day 1. Clones were read by immunoSEQ multiplex PCR, and TCRdb kept only the in-frame ones, dropping some. The profile shows about 67,000 clones, approximately 80% of them singletons. Sequences were derived from CD4+ or CD8+ T cells sorted from blood, sampled in a trial of the OX40 agonist ivuxolimab. The receptor comes from an adult with an advanced solid tumor such as melanoma, head and neck, liver or kidney cancer. The V and J genes are TRBV4-2 and TRBJ1-1, with TRBD1 matching 7 bases. The CDR3 DNA sequence: TGTGCCAGCAGCCAAGATGGGACAGCGAACACTGAAGCTTTCTTT. Protein sequence: CASSQDGTANTEAFF.